This T cell receptor beta chain was observed in a study of blood T cell repertoires in COVID-19. Study context: Samples representing acute and convalescent COVID-19 were sourced from the United States, Italy and Spain.

Residents of over 20 US areas, aged about 18 to 89 years, made up the participants. No more than 2 weeks before study entry, exposed participants had met a case of COVID-19. This clone was counted only a few times. Germline V gene lookup returns CDR1 SGHNT and CDR2 YENEEA. Trimming removed 5 bases from V and 8 bases from J; junction bases left unmatched: 7. CDR3 length: 16 residues. This table comes from immunoSEQ multiplex PCR, and its TCRdb copy is limited to in-frame clones, with some not included. Here the sample spans 150,000 to 200,000 clones, roughly 84% being singletons. Sequencing was carried out using PBMCs or T cells enriched from blood (not recorded which). The TCR was taken from a man between 65 and 80 years old who had been exposed to COVID-19. The V call is TRBV11-3, the J call TRBJ2-2; 14 bases fit TRBD2. The chain's CDR3 is CASSHGTSGRRGELFF. In nucleotides, the CDR3 is TGTGCCAGCAGCCATGGGACTAGCGGGAGAAGAGGGGAGCTGTTTTTT.